Following are 20 T cell receptor beta chains from one sample sequenced in a study of CD8 T cells in Susac syndrome. An input of roughly 0.45 to 1 ug of RNA was subjected to reverse transcription using random hexamers. TCRdb used MiXCR to reprocess the immunoSEQ multiplex PCR reads, holding one entry per CDR3 protein. The sample shows some 160,000 distinct CDR3 sequences, 90% to 95% of them seen only once. The sample taken for sequencing was CD8+ T cells from PBMCs. These receptors were collected from a human donor with multiple sclerosis.

This clonotype was found a few times. The J gene is TRBJ2-3, the V gene TRBV5-6; D call uncertain. The CDR3 has 12 amino acids. Looked up from germline, CDR1 is SGHDT and CDR2 is YYEEEE. The V gene lost 0 bases and the J gene lost 6 bases, with 5 bases spanning the gap. The CDR3: CASSLAPDTQYF. CDR3 nucleotides: TGTGCCAGCAGCTTGGCGCCGGATACGCAGTATTTT. Full variable domain (remainder filled in from reference TRBV5-6 and TRBJ2-3): DAGVTQSPTHLIKTRGQQVTLRCSPKSGHDTVSWYQQALGQGPQFIFQYYEEEERQRGNFPDRFSGHQFPNYSSELNVNALLLGDSALYLCASSLAPDTQYFGPGTRLTVL.

This rearrangement joins TRBV12-3 or TRBV12-4 to TRBJ1-2; D might be TRBD1 (5 bases). The CDR3 is 13 residues long. Trimming removed 5 bases at V and 5 bases at J, with 12 bases between. The CDR3 spells CASSEGWGYGYTF. CDR3 DNA: TGTGCCAGCAGTGAGGGTTGGGGGTATGGCTACACCTTC.

The chain joins TRBV3-1 to TRBJ2-5; 12 positions match TRBD2. Germline V gives CDR1 LGHDT, CDR2 YNNKEL (reference sequence). V shed 4 bases, J shed 4 bases, and the junction held 10 bases outside the gene matches. The CDR3 is 17 amino acids. The CDR3 protein is CASSPVLAGGPGETQYF. CDR3 nucleotide sequence: TGTGCCAGCAGCCCGGTTCTAGCGGGAGGGCCGGGAGAGACCCAGTACTTC.

The rearrangement uses TRBV3-1 and TRBJ2-5; 9 bases line up with TRBD2. The V gene's germline CDR1 is LGHDT and CDR2 YNNKEL (reference sequence). This CDR3 is built from 17 residues. J was trimmed by 4 bases and V by 0 bases; bases with no gene match: 9. Here the CDR3 DNA reads TGTGCCAGCAGCCAAGATTGGCGAGCGGGGGGAGGAGAGACCCAGTACTTC. It specifies CASSQDWRAGGGETQYF.

The chain couples TRBV15 to TRBJ1-2; 7 positions agree with TRBD1. The CDR3 has 13 residues. V trimming: 5 bases; J trimming: 4 bases; junction bases outside the gene matches: 4. From germline, CDR1 is LNHNV and CDR2 YYDKDF (reference sequence). For the CDR3, the DNA is TGTGCCACCAGCCCAACAGGGGTCTATGGCTACACCTTC. Amino acid sequence: CATSPTGVYGYTF.

The CDR3 sequence is CASGRTGRNTEAFF. CDR3 sequence (DNA): TGTGCCAGCGGAAGGACAGGGAGGAACACTGAAGCTTTCTTT. This chain joins TRBV27 and TRBJ1-1; 8 nucleotides match TRBD1. Germline V gene data show CDR1 as MNHEY and CDR2 as SMNVEV (reference sequence). Unmatched junction bases numbered 6, after V lost 8 bases and J lost 1 base. This CDR3 region has 14 residues.

The CDR3 DNA is TGCGCCAGCAGCTTGGGATTCAGGGGGCGCGAGAACACTGAAGCTTTCTTT. Its translation: CASSLGFRGRENTEAFF. The chain employs TRBV5-1 and TRBJ1-1, with TRBD1 matching over 8 bases. V lost 0 bases to trimming and J lost 1 base; unmatched junction nucleotides: 8. The CDR3 length is 17 residues. Germline CDR1 is SGHRS and CDR2 is YFSETQ.

This rearrangement joins TRBV20-1 to TRBJ1-2; TRBD1 is a possible D gene (5 bases). This CDR3 is 14 amino acids long. Trimming shortened V by 5 bases and J by 2 bases, and 15 bases separated the two germline ends. Germline V CDR1 and CDR2: DFQATT, SNEGSKA (reference sequence). The CDR3 nucleotides are TGCAGTGCTCGGAGCACAGGACCCAACTATGGCTACACCTTC. This gives the protein CSARSTGPNYGYTF.

The chain is built from TRBV20-1 and TRBJ2-7; D possibly matches TRBD1 or TRBD2 (5 bases each). This CDR3 is built from 15 residues. CDR1 and CDR2 from the germline V gene are DFQATT and SNEGSKA (reference sequence). With 6 bases removed from V and 4 bases from J, the gap between germline ends came to 22 bases. The DNA of the CDR3 is TGCAGTGCCGAGGGCTCGACAGACCCTGGGTACGAGCAGTACTTC. Its translation: CSAEGSTDPGYEQYF.

CDR3 bases: TGTGCCAGCAGCGCCGGGCCAAAGGTGGCCCAGTACTTC. This gives the protein CASSAGPKVAQYF. This chain connects TRBV6-2 or TRBV6-3 to TRBJ2-5, with D unclear. From germline, CDR1 is MNHEY and CDR2 SVGEGT. V shed 6 bases and J shed 9 bases, with 17 bases lying between them. The CDR3 has 13 residues.

This clonotype showed up just once. The CDR3 reads CASSRRQSQGAVGPQYF. CDR3 DNA sequence: TGTGCCAGCAGCAGAAGGCAGAGTCAGGGGGCGGTAGGGCCCCAGTACTTC. V is TRBV27 and J is TRBJ2-5, with TRBD1 matching over 8 bases. V shed 6 bases, J shed 9 bases, and the junction held 21 bases outside the gene matches. CDR3 length: 17 amino acids. The germline V gene has CDR1 MNHEY and CDR2 SMNVEV (reference sequence).

V is TRBV7-9 and J is TRBJ1-6, with no clear D. Germline CDR1 and CDR2: SEHNR and FQNEAQ (reference sequence). Trimming pared 2 bases from V and 13 bases from J, leaving 9 bases between. The CDR3 spans 12 residues. CDR3: CASSLSGRPLHF. CDR3 nucleotides: TGTGCCAGCAGCTTAAGTGGACGGCCCCTCCACTTT. Full variable domain (missing parts from reference TRBV7-9 and TRBJ1-6): DTGVSQNPRHKITKRGQNVTFRCDPISEHNRLYWYRQTLGQGPEFLTYFQNEAQLEKSRLLSDRFSAERPKGSFSTLEIQRTEQGDSAMYLCASSLSGRPLHFGNGTRLTVT.

This clonotype was recorded only once. The V call is TRBV15, the J call TRBJ2-7; no definite D call. The CDR3 consists of 16 residues. Germline CDR1 is LNHNV and CDR2 is YYDKDF (reference sequence). Trimming removed 1 base from V and 9 bases from J, with 22 bases in between. CDR3 residues: CATSRVHTVPTVGQYF. CDR3 in DNA: TGTGCCACCAGCAGAGTCCATACCGTCCCCACGGTCGGGCAGTACTTC. Looking up the rest from reference TRBV15 and TRBJ2-7 gives the full variable domain: DAMVIQNPRYQVTQFGKPVTLSCSQTLNHNVMYWYQQKSSQAPKLLFHYYDKDFNNEADTPDNFQSRRPNTSFCFLDIRSPGLGDTAMYLCATSRVHTVPTVGQYFGPGTRLTVT.

The chain has TRBV7-9 and TRBJ2-7; D could derive from TRBD1 or TRBD2 (5 bases each). This CDR3 is 14 amino acids long. Germline loops: CDR1 SEHNR, CDR2 FQNEAQ (reference sequence). Between the trimmed V and J ends, which lost 8 bases and 4 bases, there was a span of 18 bases. The CDR3 DNA follows: TGTGCCAGCGCCTCCAACGGGGCCGCTTACGAGCAGTACTTC. It encodes CASASNGAAYEQYF. Filled out from reference TRBV7-9 and TRBJ2-7, the complete variable domain reads DTGVSQNPRHKITKRGQNVTFRCDPISEHNRLYWYRQTLGQGPEFLTYFQNEAQLEKSRLLSDRFSAERPKGSFSTLEIQRTEQGDSAMYLCASASNGAAYEQYFGPGTRLTVT.

This rearrangement joins TRBV27 to TRBJ2-5, with 9 bases identical to TRBD2. The V segment lost 6 bases and the J segment 2 bases; nucleotides outside the gene matches: 7. The germline gives CDR1 MNHEY, CDR2 SMNVEV (reference sequence). This CDR3 contains 15 residues. The CDR3 DNA reads TGTGCCAGCAGCCTCGGACTAGCGCGTCAAGAGACCCAGTACTTC. It encodes CASSLGLARQETQYF.

This chain uses TRBV2 with TRBJ2-1; TRBD2 matches 11 bases. Germline CDR1 reads SNHLY; CDR2 reads FYNNEI. This CDR3 is 17 amino acids long. J gave up 0 bases and V 5 bases, and 6 bases lay outside the gene matches. The CDR3 region is CASSKSSGRPSYNEQFF. CDR3 coding DNA: TGTGCCAGCAGTAAATCTAGCGGGAGGCCCTCCTACAATGAGCAGTTCTTC.

CDR3 region: CASSPLGQGNTEAFF. The CDR3 nucleotides are TGTGCCAGCAGCCCGTTGGGACAGGGGAACACTGAAGCTTTCTTT. The V gene is TRBV13, the J gene TRBJ1-1, with 9 nucleotides matching TRBD1. Per germline, CDR1 PRHDT and CDR2 FYEKMQ (reference sequence). Trimming at V came to 5 bases and at J to 1 base, leaving 5 bases not matched to a gene. The CDR3 sequence is 15 residues long.

The V gene is TRBV25-1, the J gene TRBJ2-1, with TRBD2 matching 7 bases. J gave up 4 bases and V 8 bases, and 5 bases lay outside the gene matches. The germline gives CDR1 MGHDK, CDR2 SYGVNS. The CDR3 is 13 residues long. The CDR3 reads CASAGVGYNEQFF. DNA for the CDR3: TGTGCCAGCGCGGGAGTGGGGTACAATGAGCAGTTCTTC. Combining the CDR3 with reference TRBV25-1 and TRBJ2-1 gives the whole variable domain EADIYQTPRYLVIGTGKKITLECSQTMGHDKMYWYQQDPGMELHLIHYSYGVNSTEKGDLSSESTVSRIRTEHFPLTLESARPSHTSQYLCASAGVGYNEQFFGPGTRLTVL.

This chain joins TRBV27 and TRBJ1-5, with a possible D match to TRBD1 (5 bases). V was clipped by 8 bases and J by 5 bases, with 13 bases between them. The CDR3 totals 13 residues. Germline V gene lookup returns CDR1 MNHEY and CDR2 SMNVEV (reference sequence). CDR3 in amino acids: CASGKGRDQPQHF. DNA of the CDR3: TGTGCCAGCGGGAAAGGCAGGGATCAGCCCCAGCATTTT.

CDR3 nucleotide sequence: TGTGCCAGCAGCTTAGAGTGGGCTGTCCAAGAGACCCAGTACTTC. It yields the protein CASSLEWAVQETQYF. The chain links TRBV7-6 to TRBJ2-5, with D unclear. V was shortened by 1 base and J by 1 base, with 10 bases between the two germline ends. Germline CDR1 is SGHVS and CDR2 is FNYEAQ. The CDR3 is made up of 15 amino acids.